This T cell receptor beta chain was observed in a study of T cells expressing NK-cell markers. In the case of this clonotype: Its antigen is unknown.

Study observations and caveats: The CD3+CD56-NKG2C+ fraction of a handful of donors was likewise dominated by these clonotypes.

This CDR3 comprises 16 residues. TCRdb reprocessed the 5' RACE reads, with one entry per CDR3 protein and no DNA. This table lists approximately 440,000 distinct CDR3 sequences. The chain couples TRBV12-3 or TRBV12-4 to TRBJ2-5; with no DNA, the TCRdb D assignment of TRBD1 cannot be verified. This clonotype was sampled from a woman between 45 and 60 years old in good health. Material: blood T cells: a sorted CD56 or NKG2C T cell subset, CD4+ or CD8+ T cells, or bulk PBMC T cells (not recorded which). CDR3 loop: CASSFGSQQPGGAQYF.